The 7 T cell receptor beta chains below were found in one sample sequenced in a study of T cell changes during pregnancy in multiple sclerosis. Libraries were prepared by immunoSEQ multiplex PCR; TCRdb keeps only in-frame clonotypes and omits some of them. The sample lists 90,000 to 120,000 clones, 85% to 95% occurring once. This specimen consisted of peripheral blood, obtained in the third trimester of pregnancy. The receptors stem from a female donor in good health, enrolled as a control in a pregnancy study.

The chain has TRBV7-2 and TRBJ1-2; a weak D match, TRBD1 (5 bases). This CDR3 contains 14 residues. Germline loops: CDR1 SGHTA, CDR2 FQGNSA. Deletions cut 5 bases from V and 7 bases from J, with 17 bases between. The CDR3 DNA sequence: TGTGCCAGCAGCCGACCATATACCCAGGGTGGCTACACCTTC. Translation: CASSRPYTQGGYTF.

This clone came up once. V usage is TRBV18 and J usage is TRBJ2-5, with 10 bases fitting TRBD2. The CDR3 runs 16 residues. The ends lost 2 bases at V and 2 bases at J; junction bases unmatched: 5. CDR1 is KGHSH and CDR2 is LQKENI in the germline V gene. The CDR3 DNA reads as TGTGCCAGCTCACCAAGTACTAGCGGGGCACAAGAGACCCAGTACTTC. Amino acids: CASSPSTSGAQETQYF. Complete variable domain (other parts from reference TRBV18 and TRBJ2-5): NAGVMQNPRHLVRRRGQEARLRCSPMKGHSHVYWYRQLPEEGLKFMVYLQKENIIDESGMPKERFSAEFPKEGPSILRIQQVVRGDSAAYFCASSPSTSGAQETQYFGPGTRLLVL.

The chain has TRBV9 and TRBJ2-5; TRBD1 matches at 11 bases. The CDR3 is 15 amino acids. Per germline, CDR1 SGDLS and CDR2 YYNGEE. V shed 4 bases and J 5 bases; nucleotides not matched to a gene: 7. The CDR3 here is CASSWGQGGLETQYF. DNA for the CDR3: TGTGCCAGCAGCTGGGGACAGGGGGGTCTGGAGACCCAGTACTTC.

This clone has just one count. The chain joins TRBV5-6 to TRBJ2-7, with D perhaps matching TRBD2 (5 bases). V shed 4 bases and J shed 1 base, with 9 bases lying between them. CDR3 length: 13 residues. In germline, CDR1 is SGHDT, CDR2 YYEEEE. The CDR3 region is CASSPGISYEQYF. The CDR3 DNA reads TGTGCCAGCAGCCCCGGGATTTCCTACGAGCAGTACTTC.

The chain couples TRBV5-5 to TRBJ2-2; tentative D call: TRBD2 (6 bases). CDR1 and CDR2 (germline): SGHKS, YYEKEE (reference sequence). V lost 4 bases to trimming and J lost 3 bases, with 16 bases between them. The CDR3 loop spans 16 amino acids. CDR3 DNA sequence: TGTGCCAGCAGCAACCTCGGGACGGGGGACACCGGGGAGCTGTTTTTT. Encoded protein: CASSNLGTGDTGELFF.

The chain employs TRBV4-2 and TRBJ1-2; D not certain. Germline CDR1 is LGHNA and CDR2 is YNFKEQ. V was shortened by 4 bases and J by 8 bases, with 11 bases between the two germline ends. This CDR3 is built from 12 residues. The CDR3 loop is CASSRANGGYTF. The CDR3 nucleotides read TGTGCCAGCAGCCGCGCCAACGGGGGCTACACCTTC.

The CDR3 region is CASTTVYYGYTF. The CDR3 region has the DNA TGTGCCAGTACGACAGTTTACTATGGCTACACCTTC. The J gene is TRBJ1-2, the V gene TRBV19; possibly TRBD1 for D (5 bases). The CDR3 loop spans 12 amino acids. Deletions cut 7 bases from V and 3 bases from J, with 9 bases between. CDR1 LNHDA and CDR2 SQIVND come from the germline V gene (reference sequence).